A single sample is the source of the 24 T cell receptor beta chains below, sequenced in a study of chemoradiotherapy in HPV16-positive cancers. Method: immunoSEQ multiplex PCR; TCRdb's copy keeps in-frame clones and lacks some. The data show around 33,000 clones, approximately 86% seen once. Source: blood, taken from a patient who underwent chemoradiotherapy. The receptors were sampled from a human donor with HPV-associated anogenital cancer.

This sequence joins TRBV6-1 and TRBJ2-7; TRBD1 might be the D (6 bases). The CDR3 loop spans 15 amino acids. In germline, CDR1 is MNHNS, CDR2 SASEGT. V lost 7 bases, J lost 3 bases, and 19 bases lay in between. CDR3 in DNA: TGTGCCAGCACGGAAGCTTCCGGACAGATCTACGAGCAGTACTTC. Translating it yields CASTEASGQIYEQYF.

On this clone: The junction does not match germline at one end; this may be a read error. The V call is TRBV6-5, the J call TRBJ2-7; either TRBD1 or TRBD2 may supply D (5 bases each). Looked up from germline, CDR1 is MNHEY and CDR2 is SVGAGI. The CDR3 runs to 13 residues. As DNA, the CDR3 is TGTGCCACCAGTGGTACGGGACCCCTCGAGCAGTACTTC. Translated, it gives CATSGTGPLEQYF.

This sequence joins TRBV18 and TRBJ1-5; the D gene is possibly TRBD1 (6 bases). Trimming cost V 5 bases and J 0 bases, with 14 bases left between them. The CDR3 length is 16 residues. Germline V gene sequence: CDR1 KGHSH, CDR2 LQKENI. This chain's CDR3 is CASSSRQDSSNQPQHF. The CDR3 coding sequence is TGTGCCAGCTCATCGCGACAGGATTCTAGCAATCAGCCCCAGCATTTT.

This rearrangement joins TRBV5-1 to TRBJ1-4; no clear D gene. The CDR3 sequence is 15 residues long. Germline assignment: CDR1 SGHRS and CDR2 YFSETQ. Trimming stripped 0 bases from V and 8 bases from J, with 14 bases between. CDR3 residues: CASSLAAALGEKLFF. DNA for the CDR3: TGCGCCAGCAGCTTGGCCGCGGCGCTAGGAGAAAAACTGTTTTTT.

This clone was observed a single time. This chain uses TRBV5-6 with TRBJ2-3; 7 bases are shared with TRBD1. V shed 4 bases, J shed 8 bases, and the junction held 16 bases outside the gene matches. Per germline, CDR1 SGHDT and CDR2 YYEEEE. The CDR3 covers 16 residues. Here the CDR3 reads CASSGHRGQPPATQYF. The CDR3 nucleotides are TGTGCCAGCAGCGGACACAGGGGTCAACCTCCCGCTACGCAGTATTTT.

The chain joins TRBV19 to TRBJ2-2, with TRBD2 matching over 11 bases. V lost 6 bases to trimming and J lost 4 bases; unmatched junction nucleotides: 7. Germline V gene lookup returns CDR1 LNHDA and CDR2 SQIVND (reference sequence). The CDR3 has 16 amino acids. The CDR3 spells CASSSFGLAGTGELFF. CDR3 DNA sequence: TGTGCCAGTAGCTCCTTCGGACTAGCGGGCACCGGGGAGCTGTTTTTT.

The rearrangement links TRBV5-1 to TRBJ1-5, with unresolved D. The length of the CDR3 is 15 residues. Germline CDR1 reads SGHRS; CDR2 reads YFSETQ. The germline V and J ends were trimmed by 4 bases and 4 bases, with 15 bases remaining between them. CDR3 coding DNA: TGCGCCAGCAGCCCGAGAGGCGGCCATAATCAGCCCCAGCATTTT. This encodes CASSPRGGHNQPQHF. Full variable domain (outside the CDR3, taken from reference TRBV5-1 and TRBJ1-5): KAGVTQTPRYLIKTRGQQVTLSCSPISGHRSVSWYQQTPGQGLQFLFEYFSETQRNKGNFPGRFSGRQFSNSRSEMNVSTLELGDSALYLCASSPRGGHNQPQHFGDGTRLSIL.

CDR3 DNA sequence: TGCGCCAGCAGCTTGGCGGCTAGCGGGCACAATGAGCAGTTCTTC. This translates into CASSLAASGHNEQFF. This chain links TRBV5-1 with TRBJ2-1; 8 nucleotides line up with TRBD2. Losses at the gene ends were 0 bases for V and 5 bases for J; bases not matched to a gene: 4. The CDR3 covers 15 residues. Germline V gene lookup returns CDR1 SGHRS and CDR2 YFSETQ.

This sequence joins TRBV4-1 and TRBJ2-7, with a tentative D call TRBD2 (6 bases). Trimming took off 0 bases at V and 2 bases at J, with 14 bases between the two ends. The CDR3 extends over 16 amino acids. Germline V gene data show CDR1 as MGHRA and CDR2 as YSYEKL. CDR3: CASSQEGRGSTYEQYF. Written as DNA, the CDR3 is TGCGCCAGCAGCCAAGAAGGCCGGGGGTCGACCTACGAGCAGTACTTC.

The V gene is TRBV9, the J gene TRBJ1-3; TRBD1 is a possible D gene (6 bases). The germline V gene has CDR1 SGDLS and CDR2 YYNGEE. The germline V and J ends were trimmed by 0 bases and 0 bases, with 10 bases remaining between them. The CDR3 runs to 16 residues. The chain's CDR3 is CASSVAMTGSGNTIYF. The CDR3 nucleotides read TGTGCCAGCAGCGTAGCGATGACAGGCTCTGGAAACACCATATATTTT.

The V gene is TRBV7-6, the J gene TRBJ1-4; D unresolved. The CDR3 covers 16 residues. CDR1 and CDR2 from the germline V gene are SGHVS and FNYEAQ. Trimming took off 0 bases at V and 2 bases at J, with 10 bases between the two ends. The CDR3 bases are TGTGCCAGCAGCTTAGCGTGGAGTAGCACTAATGAAAAACTGTTTTTT. Amino acids: CASSLAWSSTNEKLFF. The full variable domain, rest sourced from reference TRBV7-6 and TRBJ1-4, is GAGVSQSPRYKVTKRGQDVALRCDPISGHVSLYWYRQALGQGPEFLTYFNYEAQQDKSGLPNDRFSAERPEGSISTLTIQRTEQRDSAMYRCASSLAWSSTNEKLFFGSGTQLSVL.

This chain uses TRBV19 with TRBJ2-4, with D tentatively TRBD1 or TRBD2 (6 bases each). Germline CDR1 LNHDA, CDR2 SQIVND (reference sequence). Trimming cost V 2 bases and J 7 bases, with 12 bases left between them. This CDR3 contains 14 residues. The CDR3 sequence is CASSIKGGHNIQYF. The DNA for the CDR3 is TGTGCCAGTAGTATAAAAGGGGGGCACAACATTCAGTACTTC.

The chain couples TRBV19 to TRBJ2-7; D ambiguous. This CDR3 has 17 amino acids. The V end lost 2 bases, the J end lost 3 bases, and 20 bases lay between the germline ends. Germline V lookup: CDR1 LNHDA, CDR2 SQIVND (reference sequence). The CDR3 bases are TGTGCCAGTAGTATATCGGCAGCAAGCCATCCTAACTACGAGCAGTACTTC. As protein: CASSISAASHPNYEQYF.

This rearrangement joins TRBV6-5 to TRBJ2-5, with 8 bases identical to TRBD2. CDR3 size: 13 residues. Germline V gene sequence: CDR1 MNHEY, CDR2 SVGAGI. V was clipped by 3 bases and J by 5 bases; unmatched bases: 2. The CDR3 here is CASSYSGGETQYF. Here the CDR3 DNA reads TGTGCCAGCAGTTATTCGGGGGGGGAGACCCAGTACTTC.

The chain combines TRBV6-5 with TRBJ2-3, with TRBD2 identical over 10 bases. The CDR3 runs 15 residues. V lost 6 bases, J lost 2 bases, and 5 bases stayed unmatched. The germline V gene has CDR1 MNHEY and CDR2 SVGAGI. The CDR3 sequence: CASSLAGALTDTQYF. The CDR3 DNA is TGTGCCAGCAGCCTAGCGGGGGCCCTCACAGATACGCAGTATTTT.

The chain is built from TRBV2 and TRBJ1-5; D is ambiguous. Germline lookup yields CDR1 SNHLY and CDR2 FYNNEI. The V and J ends lost 4 bases and 0 bases respectively, with 10 bases between them. The CDR3 has 15 residues. CDR3 bases: TGTGCCAGCAGTGTTACCAGATCTAGCAATCAGCCCCAGCATTTT. Its protein is CASSVTRSSNQPQHF.

J is TRBJ1-1 and V is TRBV15; no reliable D call. The CDR3 spans 12 residues. V lost 5 bases and J 3 bases, leaving 7 bases between the germline ends. The germline gives CDR1 LNHNV, CDR2 YYDKDF (reference sequence). The CDR3 sequence: CATSLPDTEAFF. DNA of the CDR3: TGTGCCACCAGCCTCCCCGACACTGAAGCTTTCTTT.

This clone was seen more than once but under ten times. The rearrangement uses TRBV5-1 and TRBJ2-2, with D tentatively TRBD1 (5 bases). The CDR3 runs 16 residues. Trimming left V 1 base short and J 0 bases short, with 10 bases between. Looked up from germline, CDR1 is SGHRS and CDR2 is YFSETQ. CDR3 loop: CASSLITGPNTGELFF. CDR3 sequence (DNA): TGCGCCAGCAGCTTGATCACAGGCCCGAACACCGGGGAGCTGTTTTTT.

This clone is a singleton in its sample. The V gene is TRBV18, the J gene TRBJ1-1; D call uncertain. The CDR3 covers 14 residues. Between the trimmed V and J ends, which lost 4 bases and 1 base, there was a span of 10 bases. Germline V gene data show CDR1 as KGHSH and CDR2 as LQKENI. The CDR3 nucleotides are TGTGCCAGCTCACGTTCCGGTTCGAACACTGAAGCTTTCTTT. Encoded protein: CASSRSGSNTEAFF.

Only one count was recorded for this clone. The rearrangement links TRBV5-4 to TRBJ1-3; D not resolved. This CDR3 region has 16 residues. The germline CDR1 and CDR2 sequences are SGHNT and YYREEE (reference sequence). Trimming shortened V by 1 base and J by 4 bases, and 15 bases separated the two germline ends. As DNA, the CDR3 is TGTGCCAGCAGCTTGTACGGGAGGTACGACGGAAACACCATATATTTT. It translates to CASSLYGRYDGNTIYF.

The V call is TRBV4-2, the J call TRBJ1-2; D not certain. Trimming removed 0 bases at V and 4 bases at J, with 15 bases between. CDR1 is LGHNA, CDR2 YNFKEQ, per germline. CDR3 size: 16 residues. The DNA for the CDR3 is TGTGCCAGCAGCCAAGATTATGAGGTCAGGAGCTATGGCTACACCTTC. Amino acids: CASSQDYEVRSYGYTF.

The chain links TRBV5-1 to TRBJ2-1; TRBD1 might be the D (5 bases). Germline-derived CDR1 and CDR2 are SGHRS and YFSETQ. The CDR3 covers 15 residues. Trimming took off 1 base at V and 4 bases at J, with 12 bases between the two ends. CDR3 bases: TGCGCCAGCAGCTTGACAGGTGATACTTACAATGAGCAGTTCTTC. Its protein product is CASSLTGDTYNEQFF.

This clone was observed once. The rearrangement links TRBV19 to TRBJ2-5; either TRBD1 or TRBD2 may supply D (5 bases each). The germline V gene has CDR1 LNHDA and CDR2 SQIVND (reference sequence). Trimming cost V 3 bases and J 5 bases, with 13 bases left between them. This CDR3 region has 14 residues. CDR3 residues: CASSMRGGRETQYF. The CDR3 DNA reads as TGTGCCAGTAGTATGAGGGGCGGTAGGGAGACCCAGTACTTC. The full variable domain, with the rest looked up from reference TRBV19 and TRBJ2-5, is DGGITQSPKYLFRKEGQNVTLSCEQNLNHDAMYWYRQDPGQGLRLIYYSQIVNDFQKGDIAEGYSVSREKKESFPLTVTSAQKNPTAFYLCASSMRGGRETQYFGPGTRLLVL.

The chain recombines TRBV6-1 with TRBJ1-2, with 7 bases fitting TRBD1. CDR3 length: 14 amino acids. Germline-derived CDR1 and CDR2 are MNHNS and SASEGT. V was clipped by 6 bases and J by 6 bases; unmatched bases: 10. CDR3 protein: CASSLNRGGNGYTF. CDR3 coding DNA: TGTGCCAGCAGCCTGAACAGGGGAGGGAATGGCTACACCTTC.